A single sample is the source of the 16 T cell receptor beta chains below, sequenced in a study of cytomegalovirus exposure and HLA in healthy donors. The primer mix had 60 Vbeta and 13 Jbeta primers. Clones were sequenced by immunoSEQ multiplex PCR, and TCRdb holds only the in-frame ones, with some missing. The table includes 75,000 to 95,000 clones, about 78% detected once. The material sequenced was PBMCs. Receptors originate from a man between 50 and 59 years old in good health and CMV-seronegative.

The chain is built from TRBV7-2 and TRBJ2-7, with TRBD1 identical over 10 bases. The germline V gene has CDR1 SGHTA and CDR2 FQGNSA. This CDR3 contains 15 residues. The junction had 3 bases not matched to a gene; V was cut back by 1 base and J by 3 bases. CDR3 nucleotide sequence: TGTGCCAGCAGCTTAGGCGGGACAGGGGACTACGAGCAGTACTTC. It translates to CASSLGGTGDYEQYF.

The sample holds one count of this clone. The rearrangement links TRBV28 to TRBJ1-1, with a weak D call TRBD1 (6 bases). The CDR3 spans 14 residues. V was pared by 9 bases and J by 9 bases, with 23 bases between. The germline V gene encodes CDR1 MDHEN and CDR2 SYDVKM. The CDR3 protein is CASSSQQGGSQAFF. CDR3 coding DNA: TGTGCCAGTAGTAGCCAACAGGGAGGGAGCCAAGCTTTCTTT.

The chain couples TRBV6-1 to TRBJ2-3; D is unresolved. Per germline, CDR1 MNHNS and CDR2 SASEGT. CDR3 length: 12 residues. V lost 6 bases to trimming and J lost 6 bases, with 10 bases between them. This chain's CDR3 is CASSPRFDTQYF. The CDR3 nucleotides are TGTGCCAGCAGCCCTAGGTTCGATACGCAGTATTTT.

The V call is TRBV19, the J call TRBJ2-1; 11 bases are a match to TRBD2. Germline loops: CDR1 LNHDA, CDR2 SQIVND (reference sequence). CDR3 length equals 16 residues. The V gene end was trimmed by 5 bases and the J gene end by 10 bases; junction bases not matched to a gene: 13. CDR3 nucleotide sequence: TGTGCCAGTAGTTCCCGACTAGCGGGGCCCTCTAAGGAGCAGTTCTTC. This codes for CASSSRLAGPSKEQFF.

The rearrangement uses TRBV9 and TRBJ2-5; the D gene is possibly TRBD1 (5 bases). This CDR3 has 16 residues. V lost 1 base and J 2 bases, leaving 15 bases between the germline ends. Per germline, CDR1 SGDLS and CDR2 YYNGEE. The CDR3 DNA is TGTGCCAGCAGCGTAACCCCAAGACAGCAACAAGAGACCCAGTACTTC. As protein: CASSVTPRQQQETQYF.

V gene TRBV5-5 combines with J gene TRBJ2-7; 12 positions match TRBD1. V shed 0 bases and J 4 bases; nucleotides not matched to a gene: 5. The length of the CDR3 is 16 residues. Germline lookup yields CDR1 SGHKS and CDR2 YYEKEE (reference sequence). The CDR3 sequence: CASSLDGDRGLYEQYF. For the CDR3, the DNA is TGTGCCAGCAGCTTGGACGGGGACAGGGGGCTTTACGAGCAGTACTTC.

On this clone itself: At the DNA level, this CDR3 is encoded by other sequences in the same sample as well. The chain joins TRBV30 to TRBJ1-5; D not certain. Germline CDR1 is GTSNPN and CDR2 is SVGIG (reference sequence). The CDR3 covers 13 residues. V shed 0 bases and J shed 2 bases, with 5 bases lying between them. CDR3 nucleotide sequence: TGTGCCTGGAGTGTCCAGGGCAATCAGCCCCAGCATTTT. This sequence encodes CAWSVQGNQPQHF.

V and J are TRBV11-2 and TRBJ2-3, with unresolved D. V gave up 3 bases and J gave up 4 bases, with 11 bases separating them. This CDR3 comprises 14 residues. Germline V lookup: CDR1 SGHAT, CDR2 FQNNGV. CDR3 amino acids: CASSFFLESDTQYF. In nucleotides, the CDR3 is TGTGCCAGCAGCTTTTTTTTAGAGTCAGATACGCAGTATTTT.

This sequence joins TRBV9 and TRBJ2-5, with TRBD2 as a possible D gene (5 bases). Germline V gene lookup returns CDR1 SGDLS and CDR2 YYNGEE. Trimming removed 3 bases from V and 5 bases from J, with 14 bases in between. This CDR3 contains 14 residues. In DNA, the CDR3 is TGTGCCAGCAGCGCCGGGGAGTACGTCGAGACCCAGTACTTC. Its protein is CASSAGEYVETQYF.

V gene TRBV19 combines with J gene TRBJ2-5, with D perhaps matching TRBD1 (6 bases). Germline CDR1 LNHDA, CDR2 SQIVND (reference sequence). This CDR3 is 15 amino acids long. V dropped 6 bases and J dropped 5 bases, with 19 bases sitting between them. As DNA, the CDR3 is TGTGCCAGTAGCAACTTTCTAACAGGGACGGAGACCCAGTACTTC. It specifies CASSNFLTGTETQYF.

The rearrangement uses TRBV2 and TRBJ1-1; 7 nucleotides align to TRBD1. This CDR3 has 14 residues. V shed 1 base and J 3 bases; nucleotides not matched to a gene: 2. Per germline, CDR1 SNHLY and CDR2 FYNNEI. CDR3 sequence: CASSEDRGYTEAFF. DNA of the CDR3: TGTGCCAGCAGTGAAGACAGGGGTTACACTGAAGCTTTCTTT.

The V and J genes are TRBV27 and TRBJ2-7, with 11 bases identical to TRBD1. This CDR3 is 16 amino acids long. With 7 bases clipped from V and 7 bases from J, the junction kept 15 bases outside the gene matches. CDR1 MNHEY and CDR2 SMNVEV come from the germline V gene (reference sequence). The DNA of the CDR3 is TGTGCCAGCACAGTTTATCCCCGGACAGGGGGCCGGGAGCAGTACTTC. The encoded protein is CASTVYPRTGGREQYF.

This clone was picked up one time. V gene TRBV9 combines with J gene TRBJ1-4; D is unresolved. The length of the CDR3 is 13 residues. V gave up 4 bases and J gave up 5 bases, with 9 bases separating them. The germline CDR1 and CDR2 sequences are SGDLS and YYNGEE. CDR3 amino acids: CASSPAGNEKLFF. CDR3 in DNA: TGTGCCAGCAGCCCAGCGGGCAATGAAAAACTGTTTTTT.

This chain uses TRBV30 with TRBJ1-4, with D perhaps TRBD1 (5 bases). The V and J ends lost 7 bases and 4 bases respectively, with 16 bases between them. Germline V gene lookup returns CDR1 GTSNPN and CDR2 SVGIG (reference sequence). CDR3 size: 14 residues. In DNA, the CDR3 is TGTGCCTTGCGCCTGGCAGGGCTTAATGAAAAACTGTTTTTT. The encoded protein is CALRLAGLNEKLFF.

V gene TRBV27 combines with J gene TRBJ1-2; tentatively, D is TRBD1 (5 bases). Trimming pared 5 bases from V and 2 bases from J, leaving 12 bases between. Germline V CDR1 and CDR2: MNHEY, SMNVEV (reference sequence). There are 14 residues in the CDR3. The CDR3 DNA reads TGTGCCAGCAGTCCACACGACAGAAACTATGGCTACACCTTC. Its translation: CASSPHDRNYGYTF.

CDR3 amino acids: CASSLRDRGSYTQYF. CDR3 sequence (DNA): TGTGCCAGCAGTCTCCGGGACAGGGGGTCATATACGCAGTATTTT. This chain uses TRBV2 with TRBJ2-3; 11 bases map to TRBD1. From germline, CDR1 is SNHLY and CDR2 FYNNEI. The CDR3 runs to 15 residues. After removal of 5 bases from V and 7 bases from J, the junction contained 8 bases not matched to a gene.